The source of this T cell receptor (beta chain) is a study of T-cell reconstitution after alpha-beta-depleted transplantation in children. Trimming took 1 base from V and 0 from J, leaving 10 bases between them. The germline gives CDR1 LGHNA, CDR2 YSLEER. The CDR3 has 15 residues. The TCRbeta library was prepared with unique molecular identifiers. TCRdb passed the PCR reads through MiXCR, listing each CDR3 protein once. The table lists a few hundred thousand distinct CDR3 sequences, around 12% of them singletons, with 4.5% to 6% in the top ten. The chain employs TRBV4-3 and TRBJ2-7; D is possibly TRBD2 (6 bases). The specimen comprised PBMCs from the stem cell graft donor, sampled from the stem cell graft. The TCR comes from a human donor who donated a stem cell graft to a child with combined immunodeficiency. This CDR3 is CASSQVFGGSYEQYF. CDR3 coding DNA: TGCGCCAGCAGCCAAGTCTTCGGGGGCTCCTACGAGCAGTACTTC.